Below are 9 T cell receptor beta chains sequenced from a single sample in a study of blood T cell repertoires in COVID-19. The repertoire was sequenced with immunoSEQ multiplex PCR; TCRdb's copy has only in-frame clones and lacks some. The table records tens of thousands of clones, 81% of them present only once. Material: peripheral blood. All receptors derive from an elderly man with acute or convalescent COVID-19.

The chain carries TRBV7-2 and TRBJ2-5; D call uncertain. Per the germline V gene, CDR1 is SGHTA and CDR2 is FQGNSA. V gave up 1 base and J gave up 2 bases, with 14 bases separating them. This CDR3 region has 16 residues. In DNA, the CDR3 is TGTGCCAGCAGCTTAGTCGCATTGGTACTTCAAGAGACCCAGTACTTC. It specifies CASSLVALVLQETQYF.

CDR3 protein: CASREQGNSNQPQHF. For the CDR3, the DNA is TGTGCCAGCAGGGAACAGGGGAATAGCAATCAGCCCCAGCATTTT. The rearrangement joins TRBV2 to TRBJ1-5; 7 nucleotides match TRBD1. CDR1 and CDR2 (germline): SNHLY, FYNNEI. This CDR3 is built from 15 residues. V shed 6 bases, J shed 0 bases, and the junction held 5 bases outside the gene matches.

V is TRBV7-9 and J is TRBJ2-7; 8 bases agree with TRBD1. The CDR3 totals 16 residues. CDR1 is SEHNR, CDR2 FQNEAQ, per germline (reference sequence). The J segment lost 1 base and the V segment lost 4 bases, leaving 9 bases of the junction unmatched. The CDR3 region has the DNA TGTGCCAGCAGCTCTGTGGACAGGGATACTTCCTACGAGCAGTACTTC. Protein product: CASSSVDRDTSYEQYF.

V usage is TRBV7-8 and J usage is TRBJ2-7, with TRBD2 as a possible D gene (5 bases). The CDR3 is 14 amino acids. V was pared by 1 base and J by 2 bases, with 9 bases between. Germline V CDR1 and CDR2: SGHVS, FQNEAQ. Written as DNA, the CDR3 is TGTGCCAGCAGCTTAGTTCGGGGTACCTACGAGCAGTACTTC. Its protein is CASSLVRGTYEQYF.

This clone was detected once. The V and J genes are TRBV28 and TRBJ2-4, with TRBD2 as a possible D gene (6 bases). CDR1 and CDR2 (germline): MDHEN, SYDVKM. Trimming stripped 6 bases from V and 0 bases from J, with 18 bases between. CDR3 size: 17 residues. The CDR3 coding sequence is TGTGCCAGCAGCTCCGCCGGGGGAGGTTTAGCCAAAAACATTCAGTACTTC. Amino acid sequence: CASSSAGGGLAKNIQYF. The full variable domain, completed using reference TRBV28 and TRBJ2-4, is DVKVTQSSRYLVKRTGEKVFLECVQDMDHENMFWYRQDPGLGLRLIYFSYDVKMKEKGDIPEGYSVSREKKERFSLILESASTNQTSMYLCASSSAGGGLAKNIQYFGAGTRLSVL.

This clone showed up just a few times. No conserved phenylalanine or tryptophan ends this CDR3, so it is likely a read error. It is unclear where the CDR3 begins or ends on the DNA, so no DNA is shown, and the CDR3 is as TCRdb lists it. The genes are TRBV27 and TRBJ1-1; the table's TRBD1 call for D was not verified on the DNA. The germline V gene has CDR1 MNHEY and CDR2 SMNVEV (reference sequence). The CDR3 has 8 amino acids, counting both end residues. CDR3 in amino acids: CASNDRGI.

The CDR3 DNA sequence: TGCGCCAGCAGCGACCTACAGGGGAACACTGAAGCTTTCTTT. Its protein is CASSDLQGNTEAFF. The chain employs TRBV5-1 and TRBJ1-1, with D possibly TRBD1 on 6 matching bases. V was cut by 4 bases and J by 1 base, with 11 bases left in between. The CDR3 consists of 14 residues. Germline V gene lookup returns CDR1 SGHRS and CDR2 YFSETQ.

This sequence joins TRBV29-1 and TRBJ1-2; possibly TRBD1 for D (6 bases). The CDR3 is made up of 11 amino acids. Germline assignment: CDR1 SQVTM and CDR2 ANQGSEA. The V end lost 5 bases, the J end lost 6 bases, and 10 bases lay between the germline ends. CDR3 in DNA: TGCAGCGTTCTGGGGGCGGATGGCTACACCTTC. Its protein is CSVLGADGYTF.

The chain links TRBV19 to TRBJ1-5, with no clear D. The CDR3 loop spans 13 amino acids. Germline V CDR1 and CDR2: LNHDA, SQIVND (reference sequence). Trimming removed 7 bases at V and 9 bases at J, with 16 bases between. The CDR3: CASTFGGRRPQHF. The CDR3 DNA is TGTGCCAGTACATTCGGAGGCCGCAGGCCCCAGCATTTT.